This T cell receptor (beta chain) comes out of a study of identical twins. TCRdb passed the 5' RACE reads through MiXCR, listing each CDR3 protein once. The sample includes fewer than 800,000 distinct CDR3 sequences, roughly 7.1% seen only once; the top ten take 1.5% to 2%. This clonotype has a count of ten or more. As yet, its antigen is unknown. Points from the study as a whole: Cord blood's abundant beta clonotypes had fewer insertions, unlike memory repertoires. In zero-insertion analyses, partial confounding could arise from invariant MAIT and iNKT cells. Rather than following the same donors, the conclusions depended on cross-sectional statistical analysis.

These data were also filed under a second study, of yellow fever vaccine responses in identical twins.

This receptor was identified in a woman younger than 35 in good health. The sample comprised PBMCs.

The CDR3 bases are TGCGCCAGCGCCCGACTTCAGGGGGACAATGAGCAGTTCTTC. This gives the protein CASARLQGDNEQFF. The chain carries TRBV10-1 and TRBJ2-1, with 7 bases matching TRBD1. The CDR3 runs to 14 residues. The germline V gene has CDR1 WNHNN and CDR2 SYGVQD (reference sequence). Trimming cost V 8 bases and J 5 bases; bases outside gene matches: 9.